These 14 T cell receptor beta chains share one sample of origin, sequenced in a study of blood T cell repertoires in COVID-19. TCRdb's table, derived via immunoSEQ multiplex PCR, lists solely in-frame clones and lacks some. The sample holds 200,000 to 300,000 clones, roughly 83% seen once. Sequenced: peripheral blood. Receptors originate from an elderly woman with acute or convalescent COVID-19.

The chain links TRBV6-2 or TRBV6-3 to TRBJ1-1, with a weak D call TRBD1 (6 bases). Germline CDR1 MNHEY, CDR2 SVGEGT. V was pared by 2 bases and J by 4 bases, with 26 bases between. The CDR3 totals 19 residues. The CDR3 bases are TGTGCCAGCAGTTACAGTTGGCGGTCGGAGCCCCGAGGGGGCACTGAAGCTTTCTTT. It is translated as CASSYSWRSEPRGGTEAFF.

The rearrangement links TRBV29-1 to TRBJ1-2; tentative D call: TRBD1 (5 bases). Per germline, CDR1 SQVTM and CDR2 ANQGSEA. The V end lost 0 bases, the J end lost 7 bases, and 18 bases lay between the germline ends. This CDR3 comprises 15 residues. The CDR3: CSVEDPMDRRGGYTF. The CDR3 region has the DNA TGCAGCGTTGAAGATCCCATGGACCGGAGGGGTGGCTACACCTTC.

V is TRBV18 and J is TRBJ1-2; TRBD1 might be the D (5 bases). The CDR3 is 13 amino acids. Germline CDR1 KGHSH, CDR2 LQKENI. The V end lost 2 bases, the J end lost 7 bases, and 11 bases lay between the germline ends. CDR3 protein: CASSPDGGTGYTF. Here the CDR3 DNA reads TGTGCCAGCTCACCAGACGGGGGAACTGGCTACACCTTC. Using reference TRBV18 and TRBJ1-2 for the parts outside the CDR3, the full variable domain is NAGVMQNPRHLVRRRGQEARLRCSPMKGHSHVYWYRQLPEEGLKFMVYLQKENIIDESGMPKERFSAEFPKEGPSILRIQQVVRGDSAAYFCASSPDGGTGYTFGSGTRLTVV.

The J gene is TRBJ2-7, the V gene TRBV7-2, with 9 bases that match TRBD1. V gave up 4 bases and J gave up 3 bases; unmatched junction bases: 4. Germline V gene lookup returns CDR1 SGHTA and CDR2 FQGNSA. The CDR3 sequence is 14 residues long. CDR3 loop: CASSSQTGGYEQYF. The CDR3 DNA sequence: TGTGCCAGCAGCTCACAGACAGGGGGCTACGAGCAGTACTTC.

V and J are TRBV18 and TRBJ1-1; 8 bases fit TRBD1. V was pared by 5 bases and J by 0 bases, with 11 bases of the junction left unmatched. In germline, CDR1 is KGHSH, CDR2 LQKENI. The CDR3 sequence is 17 residues long. The CDR3 DNA reads TGTGCCAGCTCATCACAATTGACAGGGGCATTGAACACTGAAGCTTTCTTT. Its translation is CASSSQLTGALNTEAFF.

The rearrangement uses TRBV14 and TRBJ2-3; D not resolved. Trimming left V 0 bases short and J 5 bases short, with 12 bases between. The CDR3 runs to 15 residues. Germline V gene sequence: CDR1 SGHDN, CDR2 FVKESK. Here the CDR3 reads CASSQDWAGGDTQYF. For the CDR3, the DNA is TGTGCCAGCAGCCAAGATTGGGCAGGTGGAGATACGCAGTATTTT.

The chain joins TRBV30 to TRBJ2-2; the D is unclear. This CDR3 is built from 13 residues. Between the trimmed V and J ends, which lost 7 bases and 1 base, there was a span of 10 bases. CDR1 and CDR2 (germline): GTSNPN, SVGIG (reference sequence). CDR3 DNA: TGTGCCTTGTCGCGTGAGAACACCGGGGAGCTGTTTTTT. Amino acids: CALSRENTGELFF.

The chain is built from TRBV28 and TRBJ1-4, with TRBD1 as a possible D gene (5 bases). V lost 3 bases and J lost 10, with 15 bases in between. The CDR3 runs 14 residues. Germline V lookup: CDR1 MDHEN, CDR2 SYDVKM. This chain's CDR3 is CASSFGGSGGKLFF. CDR3 DNA: TGTGCCAGCAGTTTCGGCGGATCGGGGGGAAAACTGTTTTTT.

CDR3 residues: CASTGGSSGNTIYF. CDR3 coding DNA: TGTGCCAGCACAGGGGGCTCATCTGGAAACACCATATATTTT. The chain couples TRBV2 to TRBJ1-3; 8 bases line up with TRBD1. CDR1 is SNHLY and CDR2 is FYNNEI in the germline V gene. CDR3 size: 14 residues. The J segment lost 1 base and the V segment lost 7 bases, leaving 3 bases of the junction unmatched.

This rearrangement joins TRBV6-5 to TRBJ1-3; TRBD1 might be the D (5 bases). The V end lost 6 bases, the J end lost 3 bases, and 9 bases lay between the germline ends. Germline values: CDR1 MNHEY, CDR2 SVGAGI. The CDR3 covers 13 residues. CDR3 amino acids: CASSREFGNTIYF. In DNA, the CDR3 is TGTGCCAGCAGCAGGGAATTTGGAAACACCATATATTTT.

This chain uses TRBV28 with TRBJ1-2; 7 bases are shared with TRBD1. V shed 4 bases and J 4 bases; nucleotides not matched to a gene: 15. Germline values: CDR1 MDHEN, CDR2 SYDVKM. This CDR3 contains 17 residues. The CDR3 loop is CASSSFYGPGDSYGYTF. CDR3 sequence (DNA): TGTGCCAGCAGTTCGTTTTATGGTCCAGGGGACAGCTATGGCTACACCTTC.

J is TRBJ2-1 and V is TRBV25-1; TRBD2 matches 11 bases. CDR3 size: 14 residues. Looked up from germline, CDR1 is MGHDK and CDR2 is SYGVNS. The V gene end was trimmed by 6 bases and the J gene end by 6 bases; junction bases not matched to a gene: 4. The CDR3 here is CASSRLAGTNEQFF. The CDR3 DNA follows: TGTGCCAGCAGCCGACTAGCGGGGACCAATGAGCAGTTCTTC.

J is TRBJ1-4 and V is TRBV3-1 (or the pseudogene TRBV3-2); perhaps TRBD1 as D (5 bases). V gave up 0 bases and J gave up 6 bases, with 14 bases separating them. Germline V gene data show CDR1 as LGHDT and CDR2 as YNNKEL (reference sequence). This CDR3 region has 16 residues. CDR3 residues: CASSQDWAGRDEKLFF. The CDR3 nucleotides are TGTGCCAGCAGCCAAGATTGGGCAGGGAGGGATGAAAAACTGTTTTTT.

CDR3 sequence: CASSLGDRKTYEQYF. The CDR3 nucleotides read TGTGCCAGCAGCCTCGGGGACAGGAAAACATACGAGCAGTACTTC. V gene TRBV3-1 (or the pseudogene TRBV3-2) combines with J gene TRBJ2-7; 8 nucleotides line up with TRBD1. Germline V gene data show CDR1 as LGHDT and CDR2 as YNNKEL (reference sequence). This CDR3 has 15 residues. The ends lost 4 bases at V and 4 bases at J; junction bases unmatched: 9.